This TCR beta chain was recovered during a study of vaccination and CD4 T cells after COVID-19. The Oncomine TCR Beta short-read assay sequenced DNA from cultured CD4+ T cells. TCRdb re-called the PCR reads with MiXCR, one entry per CDR3 protein. The table lists 15,000 to 20,000 distinct CDR3 sequences, more than 55% of them singletons. As regards this clonotype: The antigen remains undetermined.

Germline V lookup: CDR1 MGHRA, CDR2 YSYEKL. V was clipped by 2 bases and J by 7 bases; unmatched bases: 12. This CDR3 has 17 amino acids. Indicated treatment: roughly 10-day PBMC culture with coronavirus spike peptide pools or control peptides (ViraFEST assay). This clonotype was obtained from a human donor who had recovered from COVID-19. The specimen was CD4+ T cells from blood, cultured in vitro, collected before SARS-CoV-2 vaccination. The chain is built from TRBV4-1 and TRBJ1-5; 9 bases map to TRBD1. CDR3 sequence: CASSQPTGTGPEQPQHF. CDR3 in DNA: TGCGCCAGCAGCCAACCAACCGGGACAGGGCCTGAACAGCCCCAGCATTTT.